These 24 T cell receptor beta chains came from one sample sequenced in a study of cytomegalovirus exposure and HLA in healthy donors (dated by TCRdb to about 2017). The library was made by the immunoSEQ multiplex PCR assay. A mixture of 60 forward primers for TCR Vbeta segments and 13 reverse primers for TCR Jbeta segments was used in the multiplex PCR. TCRdb holds this immuneACCESS table with in-frame rearrangements only. Some clones are missing; in checked studies, unresolved V genes explain under half, and the rest has no known cause. The sample table holds around 150,000 clones, of which 80% were seen once. The ten largest clones take up 2.2% of the sample. The material sequenced was PBMCs. The receptors derive from a man aged 25-40 years in good health and CMV-seronegative.

The rearrangement joins TRBV6-1 to TRBJ2-5; TRBD2 agrees at 9 bases. The CDR3 covers 14 residues. Germline V gene lookup returns CDR1 MNHNS and CDR2 SASEGT. V lost 6 bases, J lost 7 bases, and 9 bases stayed unmatched. CDR3 nucleotides: TGTGCCAGCAGCCGCGCTAGCGGGATGGGGACCCAGTACTTC. Amino acids: CASSRASGMGTQYF.

This CDR3 is CASSSDTNTEAFF. In nucleotides, the CDR3 is TGTGCCAGCAGCTCCGACACGAACACTGAAGCTTTCTTT. The V and J genes are TRBV5-6 and TRBJ1-1; no definite D call. Trimming stripped 3 bases from V and 1 base from J, with 7 bases between. The CDR3 covers 13 residues. From germline, CDR1 is SGHDT and CDR2 YYEEEE.

In this sample, this clone turned up a few times. The rearrangement uses TRBV10-3 and TRBJ2-5; D is unclear. This CDR3 is built from 14 residues. Deletions cut 0 bases from V and 4 bases from J, with 9 bases between. CDR1 and CDR2 from the germline V gene are ENHRY and SYGVKD. CDR3 coding DNA: TGTGCCATCAGTGAGTCCGCGTCCTTAGAGACCCAGTACTTC. Translation: CAISESASLETQYF.

The V call is TRBV5-1, the J call TRBJ2-5; 8 bases are a match to TRBD1. CDR3 size: 17 residues. The germline gives CDR1 SGHRS, CDR2 YFSETQ. J gave up 3 bases and V 3 bases, and 13 bases lay outside the gene matches. The CDR3 is CASSSPPRAGGKETQYF. The CDR3 DNA follows: TGCGCCAGCAGCTCTCCCCCTAGAGCAGGGGGCAAAGAGACCCAGTACTTC.

The rearrangement joins TRBV18 to TRBJ2-3, with 15 bases that match TRBD2. The CDR3 spans 19 residues. Germline values: CDR1 KGHSH, CDR2 LQKENI. V was clipped by 0 bases and J by 0 bases; unmatched bases: 4. In nucleotides, the CDR3 is TGTGCCAGCTCACCACCGGGACTAGCGGGAGGTACTAGCACAGATACGCAGTATTTT. It yields the protein CASSPPGLAGGTSTDTQYF.

The chain carries TRBV18 and TRBJ2-5; D unresolved. Germline V lookup: CDR1 KGHSH, CDR2 LQKENI. V lost 3 bases, J lost 2 bases, and 4 bases lay in between. This CDR3 contains 12 residues. The CDR3 DNA reads TGTGCCAGCTCACCCAATCAAGAGACCCAGTACTTC. Protein product: CASSPNQETQYF.

The rearrangement links TRBV2 to TRBJ2-1; no clear D. This CDR3 is built from 11 residues. Deletions cut 4 bases from V and 4 bases from J, with 2 bases between. The germline V gene encodes CDR1 SNHLY and CDR2 FYNNEI. The DNA of the CDR3 is TGTGCCAGCAGTGTATACAATGAGCAGTTCTTC. It specifies CASSVYNEQFF.

The chain joins TRBV19 to TRBJ2-1; possibly TRBD1 for D (6 bases). Germline V lookup: CDR1 LNHDA, CDR2 SQIVND (reference sequence). The CDR3 runs 14 residues. Trimming removed 6 bases from V and 4 bases from J, with 13 bases in between. Written as DNA, the CDR3 is TGTGCCAGTAGACCGGGACAAACTTACAATGAGCAGTTCTTC. Protein: CASRPGQTYNEQFF.

This clone showed up just a few times. The V gene is TRBV4-1, the J gene TRBJ2-2; D is unclear. Trimming cost V 3 bases and J 2 bases, with 4 bases left between them. This CDR3 has 13 amino acids. Germline V gives CDR1 MGHRA, CDR2 YSYEKL. The CDR3 DNA reads as TGCGCCAGCAGCCACCTAAACACCGGGGAGCTGTTTTTT. Encoded protein: CASSHLNTGELFF.

The chain recombines TRBV25-1 with TRBJ2-1; 14 bases align to TRBD2. Germline V gene data show CDR1 as MGHDK and CDR2 as SYGVNS. The CDR3 is 17 residues long. The V gene end was trimmed by 4 bases and the J gene end by 8 bases; junction bases not matched to a gene: 10. CDR3 nucleotide sequence: TGTGCCAGCAGTGCCACCCCGGGACTAGCGGGAGCACATGAGCAGTTCTTC. Translation: CASSATPGLAGAHEQFF. Combining the CDR3 with reference TRBV25-1 and TRBJ2-1 gives the whole variable domain EADIYQTPRYLVIGTGKKITLECSQTMGHDKMYWYQQDPGMELHLIHYSYGVNSTEKGDLSSESTVSRIRTEHFPLTLESARPSHTSQYLCASSATPGLAGAHEQFFGPGTRLTVL.

This clone was counted only a few times. The chain couples TRBV5-6 to TRBJ2-7, with 11 bases identical to TRBD2. J was trimmed by 5 bases and V by 2 bases; bases with no gene match: 3. The CDR3 totals 14 residues. Looked up from germline, CDR1 is SGHDT and CDR2 is YYEEEE. In DNA, the CDR3 is TGTGCCAGCAGCTTTCCGGGACTAGCGGACGAGCAGTACTTC. It specifies CASSFPGLADEQYF.

V gene TRBV27 combines with J gene TRBJ1-5; D not resolved. The CDR3 has 13 amino acids. CDR1 MNHEY and CDR2 SMNVEV come from the germline V gene (reference sequence). V was clipped by 2 bases and J by 3 bases, with 5 bases between them. CDR3: CASSLRPNQPQHF. The CDR3 DNA sequence: TGTGCCAGCAGTTTACGTCCCAATCAGCCCCAGCATTTT.

The gene calls are TRBV11-2 and TRBJ1-2; TRBD1 is a possible D gene (6 bases). Trimming removed 5 bases at V and 2 bases at J, with 15 bases between. Per the germline V gene, CDR1 is SGHAT and CDR2 is FQNNGV. This CDR3 has 15 amino acids. The CDR3, as DNA: TGTGCCAGCAGCCCCACTGGTGGACAGAACTATGGCTACACCTTC. Its translation: CASSPTGGQNYGYTF.

The chain recombines TRBV10-2 with TRBJ2-1; 10 bases align to TRBD2. The CDR3 covers 14 residues. Germline V gene lookup returns CDR1 WSHSY and CDR2 SAAADI. Trimming took 6 bases from V and 2 from J; bases not matched to a gene: 1. The CDR3 region has the DNA TGCGCCAGCAGAAGCGGGAGGGCCTACAATGAGCAGTTCTTC. Translated: CASRSGRAYNEQFF.

The chain is built from TRBV5-4 and TRBJ1-4; 7 positions agree with TRBD1. CDR1 is SGHNT, CDR2 YYREEE, per germline (reference sequence). V gave up 0 bases and J gave up 8 bases; unmatched junction bases: 7. The CDR3 covers 15 residues. CDR3: CASSLAKGAKEKLFF. CDR3 nucleotide sequence: TGTGCCAGCAGCTTGGCTAAGGGGGCGAAGGAAAAACTGTTTTTT. Together with reference TRBV5-4 and TRBJ1-4, the CDR3 gives the full variable domain: ETGVTQSPTHLIKTRGQQVTLRCSSQSGHNTVSWYQQALGQGPQFIFQYYREEENGRGNFPPRFSGLQFPNYSSELNVNALELDDSALYLCASSLAKGAKEKLFFGSGTQLSVL.

The rearrangement uses TRBV9 and TRBJ2-7, with D possibly matching TRBD2 (5 bases). The CDR3 spans 17 residues. Per the germline V gene, CDR1 is SGDLS and CDR2 is YYNGEE. Trimming shortened V by 3 bases and J by 2 bases, and 21 bases separated the two germline ends. The CDR3 nucleotides are TGTGCCAGCAGCGCCCCCGCGGTAGCGCCTTCGACCTACGAGCAGTACTTC. Amino acids: CASSAPAVAPSTYEQYF.

The chain has TRBV7-2 and TRBJ2-3; 7 bases are shared with TRBD2. The CDR3 spans 14 residues. V trimming: 4 bases; J trimming: 4 bases; junction bases outside the gene matches: 5. CDR1 SGHTA and CDR2 FQGNSA come from the germline V gene. CDR3 loop: CASSSGLGADTQYF. The DNA of the CDR3 is TGTGCCAGCAGCTCCGGACTAGGTGCAGATACGCAGTATTTT.

The chain uses TRBV18 and TRBJ2-1, with D tentatively TRBD2 (6 bases). The CDR3 consists of 13 residues. Germline assignment: CDR1 KGHSH and CDR2 LQKENI. The V end lost 3 bases, the J end lost 9 bases, and 12 bases lay between the germline ends. The CDR3 protein is CASSPPTSSEQFF. CDR3 in DNA: TGTGCCAGCTCACCCCCGACTAGTAGTGAGCAGTTCTTC.

The rearrangement links TRBV11-2 to TRBJ2-7; D perhaps matches TRBD1 (6 bases). The CDR3 is made up of 14 amino acids. The germline V gene has CDR1 SGHAT and CDR2 FQNNGV. Deletions cut 1 base from V and 3 bases from J, with 10 bases between. The CDR3 DNA is TGTGCCAGCAGCTTAGGACAGGCAAACTACGAGCAGTACTTC. Encoded protein: CASSLGQANYEQYF.

The chain has TRBV5-4 and TRBJ1-1, with TRBD1 identical over 7 bases. Germline V CDR1 and CDR2: SGHNT, YYREEE (reference sequence). The ends lost 7 bases at V and 5 bases at J; junction bases unmatched: 8. The CDR3 contains 13 residues. Here the CDR3 DNA reads TGTGCCAGCCTCGGAAGGGGGCGAACTGAAGCTTTCTTT. Translation: CASLGRGRTEAFF.

The chain links TRBV7-6 to TRBJ2-7; D possibly corresponds to TRBD1 (5 bases). Looked up from germline, CDR1 is SGHVS and CDR2 is FNYEAQ. V lost 8 bases and J 6 bases, leaving 11 bases between the germline ends. This CDR3 spans 11 amino acids. The chain's CDR3 is CASGWGSEQYF. The CDR3 DNA follows: TGTGCCAGCGGATGGGGCTCCGAGCAGTACTTC.

The CDR3 sequence is CASSRAPEAGEKLFF. Here the CDR3 DNA reads TGTGCCAGCAGTAGAGCCCCAGAGGCGGGTGAAAAACTGTTTTTT. The chain employs TRBV27 and TRBJ1-4; no clear D gene. CDR1 is MNHEY and CDR2 is SMNVEV in the germline V gene (reference sequence). The V end lost 5 bases, the J end lost 7 bases, and 17 bases lay between the germline ends. CDR3 length: 15 amino acids.

The CDR3 sequence is CASSVAGGSTEAFF. For the CDR3, the DNA is TGTGCCAGCAGCGTAGCTGGCGGCAGTACTGAAGCTTTCTTT. The V and J genes are TRBV9 and TRBJ1-1; unclear D gene. The V end lost 0 bases, the J end lost 5 bases, and 11 bases lay between the germline ends. The length of the CDR3 is 14 residues. CDR1 is SGDLS, CDR2 YYNGEE, per germline.

This clone was counted a few times. The V gene is TRBV6-5, the J gene TRBJ1-6, with TRBD1 as a possible D gene (5 bases). This CDR3 spans 14 amino acids. CDR1 MNHEY and CDR2 SVGAGI come from the germline V gene. V shed 7 bases and J shed 7 bases, with 14 bases lying between them. CDR3 in DNA: TGTGCCAGCAATATCGACGGGGGGAATTCACCCCTCCACTTT. Its protein is CASNIDGGNSPLHF.